This TCR beta chain was sequenced for a study of shared clonotypes between healthy human individuals. General study findings and limits: Clonotypes that were shared across several donors made up around 4.6% of naive CD4 clonotypes.

The CDR3 runs to 13 residues. Trimming removed 5 bases from V and 3 bases from J, with 10 bases in between. CDR1 and CDR2 from the germline V gene are SGHTA and FQGNSA. For this clone: Its cognate antigen is unknown.

The table came from immunoSEQ multiplex PCR; TCRdb's copy has only in-frame clones and leaves some out. The profile shows roughly 2 million clones, approximately 95% of them singletons. This TCR came from a man between 18 and 35 years old in good health. The V gene is TRBV7-2, the J gene TRBJ1-1; D gene uncertain. What was sequenced was naive CD4+ T cells sorted from blood. Subset meaning: CD45RA+ positively selected. The CDR3 sequence is CASSQDGYTEAFF. The CDR3, as DNA: TGTGCCAGCAGCCAAGACGGCTACACTGAAGCTTTCTTT.